This T cell receptor (beta chain) was identified during a study of blood T cell repertoires in COVID-19 (dated by TCRdb to about 2020). With regard to the full study: Samples covering the acute and convalescent phases of COVID-19 were provided by collaborators in the United States, Italy and Spain. A de-identified subject ID, COVID-19 status, age in years and sex were almost always included in the sample metadata. Deeply sampled blood TCRbeta repertoires from subjects exposed to, actively infected with, or recovered from COVID-19 were included in the dataset. The prospective study material was composed of cDNA or gDNA derived from T cells, B-cell-depleted T cells, or PBMCs. The repertoires were released in a freely available public database intended as a resource for research on the immune response to SARS-CoV-2. Where available, HLA class I and class II types were taken from metadata supplied by the sample provider and were not determined by assay-based typing. The samples were drawn from the first 160 participants of the ongoing ImmuneRACE study and from some 1,300 subjects provided by 6 global collaborators.

Collaborating institutions collected whole blood in K2EDTA tubes following their own protocols. For TCRbeta analysis, collaborator samples were shipped as frozen whole blood, as isolated PBMCs, or as DNA extracted from either sample type. TCRbeta CDR3 regions were amplified from genomic DNA by means of the immunoSEQ Assay, a bias-controlled multiplex PCR. The source study handled its data this way. Nucleated cell counts per sample were estimated from amplification of reference gene primers within the assay. To quantify the absolute abundance of each unique TCRbeta CDR3 rearrangement, sequence reads were collapsed and filtered. Productive Simpson clonality was computed per sample as the square root of Simpson's diversity index over productive rearrangements. The clones in this table, taken by TCRdb from immuneACCESS, are in-frame only. Not every clone is retained; where verified, under half of the shortfall comes from an unresolved V gene, and the cause of the rest is unknown. V, J and clone size are taken as reported in that table, and D and trimming were inferred from the DNA itself. This sample has 100,000 or so clones in its table, and about four fifths of those were observed once. More than 9% of the sample lies in the top ten.

On the study overall, not on this receptor specifically: The amount of clinical and demographic metadata varied by source and participant and was provided uncurated.

Points on this clone: No cognate antigen has been identified for it. No much larger clonotype is one base removed from it; base qualities were not supplied.

The germline V gene encodes CDR1 MNHEY and CDR2 SVGEGT. V is pruned by 5 bases and J by 1 base, leaving 10 bases of the junction without a gene match. The CDR3 runs 16 residues from the cysteine to the phenylalanine. Only the CDR3 portion is preserved as DNA: 48 bases, with reading frame beginning at the first base. The chain links TRBV6-2 or TRBV6-3 with TRBJ2-7; 8 bases in the middle match TRBD2. The receptor was derived from a human donor in a cohort sampled during active COVID-19. The sequenced sample was peripheral blood. The DNA sequence follows: TGTGCCAGCAGTCCGTCCGTGGTAGCGGGATCCTACGAGCAGTACTTC. It specifies CASSPSVVAGSYEQYF.